This TCR beta chain stems from a study of blood T cells in healthy people across ages. About the study: Template switching recovered approximately one barcoded beta molecule for every two T cells. General study points: The fall in TCR beta diversity per million T cells was roughly linear with age. For the donors, CMV status was unknown and possibly confounded expanded clonotype changes.

As to this clonotype: Its target is unknown.

The authors drew 7.5 to 10 milliliters of peripheral blood from each donor. Through a sample-barcoded 5' primer and a J-beta primer mix, a second PCR was run for 7 to 11 cycles. TCRdb processed the 5' RACE reads anew with MiXCR; each CDR3 protein has one entry. The repertoire holds about 900,000 distinct CDR3 sequences, roughly 52% seen once, with roughly an eighth in the top ten. This CDR3 has 13 residues. Germline CDR1 reads SQVTM; CDR2 reads ANQGSEA. J was trimmed by 10 bases and V by 4 bases; bases with no gene match: 9. The specimen sequenced was blood. The chain uses TRBV29-1 and TRBJ1-4; 7 nucleotides line up with TRBD1. This sequence originates from a man aged 25-45 years in good health. The CDR3 loop reads CSVGQGTKGKLFF. As DNA, the CDR3 is TGCAGCGTTGGACAGGGCACAAAGGGAAAACTGTTTTTT. Combining the CDR3 with reference TRBV29-1 and TRBJ1-4 gives the whole variable domain SAVISQKPSRDICQRGTSLTIQCQVDSQVTMMFWYRQQPGQSLTLIATANQGSEATYESGFVIDKFPISRPNLTFSTLTVSNMSPEDSSIYLCSVGQGTKGKLFFGSGTQLSVL.